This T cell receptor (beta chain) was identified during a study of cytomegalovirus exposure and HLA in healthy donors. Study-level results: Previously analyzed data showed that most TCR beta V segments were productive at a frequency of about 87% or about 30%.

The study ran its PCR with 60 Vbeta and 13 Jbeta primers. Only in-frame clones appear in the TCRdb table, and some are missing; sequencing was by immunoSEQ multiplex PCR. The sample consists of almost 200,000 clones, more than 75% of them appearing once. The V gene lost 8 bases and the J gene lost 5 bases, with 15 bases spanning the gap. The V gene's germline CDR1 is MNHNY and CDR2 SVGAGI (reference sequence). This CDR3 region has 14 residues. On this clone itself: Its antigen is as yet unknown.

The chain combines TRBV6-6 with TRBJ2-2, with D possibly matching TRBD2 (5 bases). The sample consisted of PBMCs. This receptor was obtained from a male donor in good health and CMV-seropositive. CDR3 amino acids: CASRHLEATGELFF. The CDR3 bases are TGTGCCAGCCGACACCTGGAGGCGACCGGGGAGCTGTTTTTT.